This TCR beta chain was sequenced for a study of OX40 agonist ivuxolimab in advanced cancers. In the study overall: Prior anti-PD-1, anti-PD-L1 or anti-CTLA-4 therapy was allowed; 40% had some.

Germline-derived CDR1 and CDR2 are SEHNR and FQNEAQ (reference sequence). The ends were cut back, 5 bases at V and 5 bases at J, with 18 bases in the middle. The CDR3 consists of 15 residues. Only in-frame clones appear in the TCRdb table, and some are missing; sequencing was by immunoSEQ multiplex PCR. Of 68,000 or so clones detected, around four fifths appear once; the ten largest clones hold roughly a tenth. The TCR originated in an adult with an advanced solid tumor such as melanoma, head and neck, liver or kidney cancer. V and J are TRBV7-9 and TRBJ2-5; no firm D call. Specimen: CD4+ or CD8+ T cells sorted from blood, collected in a trial of the OX40 agonist ivuxolimab. CDR3 amino acids: CASSPPIVDSETQYF. The CDR3, as DNA: TGTGCCAGCAGCCCACCTATTGTTGATTCGGAGACCCAGTACTTC.